This TCR beta chain was found in a study of T cell responses to AZD1222 COVID-19 vaccine. With regard to this clone: Its antigen is not known.

The data were produced by immunoSEQ multiplex PCR, yet TCRdb's version contains in-frame clones alone and is incomplete. This sample carries 150,000 to 200,000 clones, 91% of them seen once, and the ten largest clones take approximately 4.8%. V shed 6 bases and J shed 0 bases, with 12 bases lying between them. Germline CDR1 reads MNHEY; CDR2 reads SVGEGT. The CDR3 is made up of 16 amino acids. Findings and limits, study-wide: In all cases, repertoires were sampled only after the peak T cell response. White British donors predominated, females outnumbered males, and clonal diversity was possibly underestimated.

This receptor was identified in an adult in good health. This specimen consisted of peripheral blood, obtained on day 0 of AZD1222 vaccination. This chain joins TRBV6-2 or TRBV6-3 and TRBJ2-6; unclear D gene. This chain's CDR3 is CASSLWSSSGANVLTF. The CDR3 DNA reads as TGTGCCAGCAGCCTCTGGTCTTCCTCTGGGGCCAACGTCCTGACTTTC.